The 21 T cell receptor beta chains listed next were all sequenced from one sample in a study of human T cells and chemical hapten exposure. TCRdb processed the RACE reads anew with MiXCR; each CDR3 protein has one entry. Among about 160,000 distinct CDR3 sequences, 28% were seen once, and the ten largest hold 2% to 2.5%. Specified time point: patch test 3, about 24 weeks after DPC sensitization. The treatment here: therapeutic diphenylcyclopropenone sensitization with weekly scalp DPC. The sequencing used whole blood, collected in connection with sensitization to the hapten diphenylcyclopropenone (DPC). These TCRs come from a woman between 18 and 29 years old with alopecia areata. Some clones in this sample may be carry-over from other donors' samples.

This rearrangement joins TRBV21-1 to TRBJ1-5. TRBV21-1 is a pseudogene locus. There are 16 residues in the CDR3. The CDR3 loop is CARRKGAPRENQPQHF. The CDR3 nucleotides read TGTGCCAGAAGGAAAGGCGCGCCGCGGGAAAATCAGCCCCAGCATTTT.

V and J are TRBV20-1 and TRBJ2-1; 8 positions match TRBD2. Germline V gene data show CDR1 as DFQATT and CDR2 as SNEGSKA (reference sequence). The CDR3 runs 11 residues. DNA of the CDR3: TGCAGCACGGGAGGGGACGACAAGCAGTTCTTC. Protein sequence: CSTGGDDKQFF.

V and J are TRBV2 and TRBJ2-2; a weak D match, TRBD1 (5 bases). Trimming removed 6 bases from V and 4 bases from J, with 9 bases in between. Germline CDR1 reads SNHLY; CDR2 reads FYNNEI. The CDR3 has 13 amino acids. The CDR3 reads CASRTDLTGELFF. Here the CDR3 DNA reads TGTGCCAGCAGGACAGATCTCACCGGGGAGCTGTTTTTT.

The chain employs TRBV12-3 or TRBV12-4 and TRBJ1-5; 8 bases agree with TRBD1. The V and J ends lost 6 bases and 3 bases, in that order; junction bases with no gene match: 4. The CDR3 loop spans 14 amino acids. The CDR3 loop is CASSRTGPNQPQHF. CDR3 nucleotides: TGTGCCAGCAGCCGGACAGGGCCCAATCAGCCCCAGCATTTT.

The chain employs TRBV20-1 and TRBJ1-3; D gene unclear. The CDR3 extends over 13 amino acids. CDR1 DFQATT and CDR2 SNEGSKA come from the germline V gene (reference sequence). V gave up 5 bases and J gave up 1 base, with 9 bases separating them. The chain's CDR3 is CSAVGLSGNTIYF. CDR3 DNA sequence: TGCAGTGCTGTGGGTCTTTCTGGAAACACCATATATTTT.

This clonotype showed up just a few times. The chain joins TRBV21-1 to TRBJ1-1. TRBV21-1 is noted as a pseudogene. The CDR3 is made up of 14 amino acids. The CDR3 bases are TGTGCCAGCAGCAGAGAGACGAAGAACACTGAAGCTTTCTTT. Protein product: CASSRETKNTEAFF.

Only a few counts were recorded for this clonotype. CDR3 sequence (DNA): TGCAGCGTTGAAGATCGGGCAGGGGTGGGGACCCAGTACTTC. This codes for CSVEDRAGVGTQYF. The chain joins TRBV29-1 to TRBJ2-5, with a tentative D call TRBD1 (6 bases). Germline assignment: CDR1 SQVTM and CDR2 ANQGSEA. Trimming removed 0 bases at V and 7 bases at J, with 15 bases between. CDR3 length: 14 residues.

V and J are TRBV20-1 and TRBJ2-7, with 10 bases that match TRBD1. The CDR3 extends over 15 amino acids. The V and J ends lost 7 bases and 4 bases, in that order; junction bases with no gene match: 13. In germline, CDR1 is DFQATT, CDR2 SNEGSKA (reference sequence). CDR3 loop: CSVGVGTGALYEQYF. CDR3 sequence (DNA): TGCAGTGTAGGGGTGGGGACAGGGGCCTTGTACGAGCAGTACTTC.

In this sample, this clonotype turned up a few times. DNA of the CDR3: TGCGCCAGCAGCCAAGGGCAGGGGTCCCCCTACGAGCAGTACTTC. Its protein is CASSQGQGSPYEQYF. The rearrangement uses TRBV4-1 and TRBJ2-7, with D perhaps matching TRBD1 (6 bases). V was pared by 1 base and J by 2 bases, with 12 bases between. Germline CDR1 MGHRA, CDR2 YSYEKL. The CDR3 runs 15 residues.

The rearrangement links TRBV29-1 to TRBJ2-1, with TRBD2 matching 10 bases. Germline V CDR1 and CDR2: SQVTM, ANQGSEA. The CDR3 is made up of 13 amino acids. J lost 6 bases, V lost 8 bases, and 7 bases had no gene match. CDR3 sequence reads: CSHSGTSANEQFF. The CDR3 nucleotides read TGCAGCCACTCGGGGACTAGCGCCAATGAGCAGTTCTTC.

This chain links TRBV7-2 with TRBJ1-2, with 8 bases fitting TRBD1. Germline CDR1 reads SGHTA; CDR2 reads FQGNSA. After removal of 1 base from V and 6 bases from J, the junction contained 4 bases not matched to a gene. The CDR3 runs 14 residues. CDR3 DNA sequence: TGTGCCAGCAGCTTAGTTCAGGGGGCAGATGGCTACACCTTC. Protein sequence: CASSLVQGADGYTF.

This clonotype was counted only a few times. This chain's CDR3 is CASTVNEQFF. The CDR3 bases are TGTGCCAGCACCGTGAATGAGCAGTTCTTC. V gene TRBV7-9 combines with J gene TRBJ2-1; no firm D call. The germline gives CDR1 SEHNR, CDR2 FQNEAQ (reference sequence). The CDR3 length is 10 residues. V was trimmed by 7 bases and J by 7 bases, leaving 5 bases between them. The variable domain in full, with the rest retrieved from reference TRBV7-9 and TRBJ2-1, is DTGVSQNPRHKITKRGQNVTFRCDPISEHNRLYWYRQTLGQGPEFLTYFQNEAQLEKSRLLSDRFSAERPKGSFSTLEIQRTEQGDSAMYLCASTVNEQFFGPGTRLTVL.

The J gene is TRBJ2-5, the V gene TRBV29-1; 9 nucleotides agree with TRBD2. This CDR3 spans 14 amino acids. Germline lookup yields CDR1 SQVTM and CDR2 ANQGSEA. With V trimmed by 5 bases and J by 1 base, 5 bases remained unmatched. The CDR3 DNA is TGCAGCGTTCGACGAGCGGGGGGCCAAGAGACCCAGTACTTC. Translating gives CSVRRAGGQETQYF.

The V gene is TRBV28, the J gene TRBJ2-5; TRBD1 aligns across 8 bases. CDR3 length: 16 residues. Germline CDR1 MDHEN, CDR2 SYDVKM. Germline trimming cut 5 bases from V and 3 bases from J; bases unmatched to any gene: 11. The CDR3 bases are TGTGCCAGCAGTCCACGACAGGGGATATTAGAAGAGACCCAGTACTTC. Translated: CASSPRQGILEETQYF.

The rearrangement uses TRBV11-3 and TRBJ2-1; D call uncertain. Between the trimmed V and J ends, which lost 0 bases and 13 bases, there was a span of 13 bases. CDR3 length equals 13 residues. Germline CDR1 and CDR2: SGHNT and YENEEA. The CDR3: CASSLDQLSLQFF. DNA for the CDR3: TGTGCCAGCAGCTTAGATCAGCTATCCCTCCAGTTCTTC.

The chain uses TRBV28 and TRBJ2-1; 10 nucleotides align to TRBD1. Germline trimming cut 6 bases from V and 6 bases from J; bases unmatched to any gene: 5. CDR3 length equals 14 residues. Germline V CDR1 and CDR2: MDHEN, SYDVKM. CDR3 protein: CASRDRGAANEQFF. The CDR3 nucleotides are TGTGCCAGCAGGGACAGGGGGGCGGCCAATGAGCAGTTCTTC.

The chain recombines TRBV5-6 with TRBJ2-7; D call uncertain. The germline CDR1 and CDR2 sequences are SGHDT and YYEEEE. V lost 3 bases and J lost 7, with 11 bases in between. This CDR3 comprises 12 residues. The CDR3 reads CASSYGPLEQYF. Written as DNA, the CDR3 is TGTGCCAGCAGCTATGGACCCTTGGAGCAGTACTTC.

This clonotype has just one count. The chain couples TRBV15 to TRBJ2-7, with D possibly being TRBD1 (5 bases). Per germline, CDR1 LNHNV and CDR2 YYDKDF (reference sequence). With 3 bases removed from V and 0 bases from J, the gap between germline ends came to 9 bases. The CDR3 has 14 residues. CDR3 sequence reads: CATSSGQNSYEQYF. The CDR3 bases are TGTGCCACCAGCAGTGGACAAAACTCCTACGAGCAGTACTTC.

The gene calls are TRBV19 and TRBJ2-3, with unresolved D. V was shortened by 10 bases and J by 2 bases, with 19 bases between the two germline ends. Germline V gives CDR1 LNHDA, CDR2 SQIVND (reference sequence). This CDR3 spans 15 amino acids. CDR3: CATTSGHSSTDTQYF. For the CDR3, the DNA is TGTGCCACTACCTCAGGTCACAGCTCCACAGATACGCAGTATTTT.

This clonotype was seen only a few times. The chain joins TRBV20-1 to TRBJ2-7, with D possibly being TRBD2 (5 bases). Trimming took off 4 bases at V and 0 bases at J, with 13 bases between the two ends. This CDR3 has 14 residues. Germline V gene sequence: CDR1 DFQATT, CDR2 SNEGSKA (reference sequence). The CDR3: CSAKERRPSYEQYF. CDR3 nucleotides: TGCAGTGCTAAGGAGAGGAGGCCCTCCTACGAGCAGTACTTC.

V gene TRBV6-5 combines with J gene TRBJ1-3; D is perhaps TRBD1 (6 bases). The CDR3 contains 16 residues. Germline CDR1 MNHEY, CDR2 SVGAGI. V lost 0 bases and J lost 2, with 11 bases in between. The CDR3 region is CASSYSGPGAGNTIYF. The DNA of the CDR3 is TGTGCCAGCAGTTACTCGGGGCCAGGGGCTGGAAACACCATATATTTT.